This TCR beta chain was captured by sequencing in a study of draining lymph node invasion in breast cancer (dated by TCRdb to 2019 to 2021). Concerning the study at large: Nodal metastasis was diagnosed by histology and cytokeratin immunohistochemistry, and confirmation was obtained by EpCAM/CD45 flow cytometry. In the separate targeted TCR sequencing, lymph nodes from 5 or 6 patients were covered, and primary tumors were sequenced for three of those patients. From every patient, the primary tumor plus matched non-invaded and tumor-invaded tumor-draining lymph nodes were collected, and both Treg and Tconv subsets were profiled. In a separate targeted assay, bulk TCR-beta CDR3 sequencing compared sorted memory regulatory T cells and memory conventional CD4 T cells across breast cancer tissues. Study-level results and caveats: The tumor top-100 clone tracking analysis was possible in only a couple of patients. Roughly 12-22% of Treg TCRs were shared with Tconvs per tissue, interpreted as suggesting peripheral Treg induction. The data could not resolve whether Treg conversion took place in a given organ or whether converted Tregs recirculated between nodes and tumor. Some of the top 100 tumor clones were detected in invaded and non-invaded nodes, and this detection was taken to suggest recirculation between tumor and draining nodes. TCRs shared between Treg and Tconv subsets were regarded as suggestive, but not proof, of a common clonal origin. In the targeted TCR-seq data, Tregs appeared to be more clonally expanded than Tconvs in all tissues, and lower diversity was found for both subsets in tumor than in lymph nodes.

As to this clonotype: Its antigen has not been determined. Base qualities were left out, and no much larger clone turns up one base away.

Memory regulatory T cells were isolated by sorting for CD4+ CD45RA- CD25high cells. Tumor-draining lymph nodes were classified as non-invaded or invaded according to the absence or presence of metastatic tumor cells. T cells were pre-enriched with a Miltenyi Pan T Cell isolation kit before staining and sorting. Immunohistochemistry for estrogen receptor, progesterone receptor, HER2 and Ki-67 was used to characterize primary tumors. Within a few hours after surgery, fresh surgical tissue was processed by cutting the tissue into small fragments. The tissue fragments were digested enzymatically for 15 to 25 minutes with Liberase TL plus DNase and were then passed through a 40-micrometer strainer. After DAPI live/dead staining, cells were sorted on a BD FACS Aria II at 98-99% purity. Sorted cells were lysed in TCL buffer, and RNA was purified with a Norgen Single Cell RNA purification kit including DNase treatment.

The library was produced with bulk RNA-seq. TCRdb shows the sequencer as Illumina HiSeq 2500. Turning to the authors' computational methods: In the separate targeted TCR-seq dataset, CDR3 sequences were extracted from raw reads and quantified using MiXCR version 2.1.5 with default parameters. In the separate targeted TCR-seq dataset, TCR-beta clones were defined by the combination of V gene, J gene and CDR3 sequence. For the separate targeted TCR-seq dataset, clones with fewer than three counts were filtered out, after which only the 90% most strongly expressed clones in each sample were kept. For each tissue in the separate targeted TCR-seq dataset, Treg-Tconv overlap was calculated by dividing the number of shared clones by the total number of Treg clones and multiplying by 100. Using fastp at Q25 and MiXCR, TCRdb reprocessed the public reads and kept productive beta chains. Every entry covers one CDR3 protein and lists the most common genes and DNA from its rows. TCRdb's processing, not the authors' own work, is the source of the V and J calls. Within this sample are roughly 2,800 distinct CDR3 sequences, with 70% of them counted one time only. 7.8% of the sample goes to the ten largest clones.

The sequence was obtained from a female donor with luminal breast cancer. Sequenced input: sorted memory Tregs from a lymph node. The cell subset or site label for this specimen denotes: CD45RA-negative sorted CD4+ T cells (memory Tconv or effector/memory Treg).

The CDR3 loop reads CAISESLAGGPREQFF. The nucleotide sequence reads TGTGCCATCAGTGAGTCTCTAGCGGGAGGGCCTAGGGAGCAGTTCTTC. The V and J genes are TRBV10-3 and TRBJ2-1, with TRBD2 matching 12 junction bases. From the germline V gene, CDR1 is ENHRY and CDR2 is SYGVKD. The cysteine opens and the phenylalanine closes a CDR3 of 16 amino acids. Only the CDR3 portion is preserved as DNA: 48 bases, with reading frame beginning at the first base. Unmatched junction bases come to 7, with V trimmed by 0 bases and J by 10 bases.